This T cell receptor beta chain was obtained from a study of T cells after yellow fever vaccination (dated 2019 in TCRdb). Some background on the complete study: The SMART-Seq v4 Ultra Low Input RNA kit was used to prepare libraries from fractions with low cell numbers. The cohort comprised two healthy male donors, one aged 18 to 29 and one aged 30 to 40 years. Bulk PBMC replicates and cell subsets were isolated from blood drawn at multiple timepoints before and after both primary and secondary immunization. To follow T-cell clones before and after both primary and booster YFV17D yellow fever vaccination, bulk TCR alpha and beta repertoires underwent longitudinal sequencing.

What the research found in general, with its limitations: After the booster, most of the clones that had expanded following primary vaccination were detected again (just under 97% of CD4 and around 88% of CD8), which suggests that memory was broadly maintained. A small fraction of clonotypes appeared in both the CD4 and CD8 compartments, likely as a result of convergent recombination. The secondary T-cell response was found to be weaker but faster than the primary response, with a peak reached on day 5 rather than on day 15. Because abundant contaminating clonotypes from the bulk population could be contained in FACS-sorted repertoires, computational filtering was required. The study included only two donors, which limits how far the findings can be generalized.

Only a few counts were recorded for this clonotype. Its recognized antigen is unknown. It has no much larger one-base neighbor in the sample; base qualities were not kept. The sample's treatment or condition label, in plain terms: live attenuated yellow fever vaccine strain. PBMCs were isolated from peripheral blood using a standard Ficoll-Paque protocol. Dynabeads CD4 and CD8 positive selection kits were used to isolate the CD4 and CD8 T-cell fractions. TriZol was used to extract RNA from bulk PBMCs, from CD4 and CD8 fractions, and from dextramer-positive and dextramer-negative fractions. Data came from an Illumina NovaSeq 6000. TCR cDNA was made using 5'RACE template switching, a step that added a universal primer site and unique molecular identifiers. Priming for cDNA synthesis came from both the TCR alpha and TCR beta constant segments. Two PCR steps were used to amplify libraries, with sample barcodes and sequencing adapters being added in the second step. Libraries were sequenced on Illumina HiSeq 2500 (2x100 bp) or NovaSeq (2x150 bp). In the paper's pipeline: MIGEC was used to demultiplex reads and collapse the reads into UMI consensus sequences, and MiXCR was used for V(D)J alignment. Clonotypes responding to the vaccine were identified with edgeR on replicate PBMC samples, with the criteria of FDR below 0.01 and a log2 fold change above 5 up to day 15. Each bulk clonotype received a CD4 or CD8 identity based on whether the sequenced CD4 or CD8 repertoire contained that clonotype at higher abundance. TCRdb's own reprocessing of the public reads used fastp at Q25 and MiXCR and kept productive beta chains. Rows with a matching CDR3 protein are joined into one entry that keeps the most common DNA and genes. TCRdb, rather than the study authors, made the V and J calls. Counted in this sample were some 240,000 distinct CDR3 sequences; 5.2% of them appeared once. The ten largest make up 3% to 4% of the sample.

The receptor's source is a man between 18 and 35 years old who received the YFV17D yellow fever vaccine. The source material was CD4+ T cells sorted from PBMCs, sampled on the day of the yellow fever booster vaccination.

The CDR3 protein sequence reads: CSANRQGYYEQYV. The nucleotides are TGCAGTGCTAATAGACAGGGATACTACGAGCAGTACGTC. The rearranged segments are TRBV20-1 and TRBJ2-7; a stretch of 7 junction bases matches TRBD1. CDR3 length: 13 amino acids, cysteine to valine. Left in the record is the CDR3 DNA by itself, 39 bases read in frame from the first base. From the germline V gene (reference sequence), CDR1 is DFQATT and CDR2 is SNEGSKA. Trimmed from V: 4 bases; trimmed from J: 3 bases; junction bases lacking a gene match: 6.